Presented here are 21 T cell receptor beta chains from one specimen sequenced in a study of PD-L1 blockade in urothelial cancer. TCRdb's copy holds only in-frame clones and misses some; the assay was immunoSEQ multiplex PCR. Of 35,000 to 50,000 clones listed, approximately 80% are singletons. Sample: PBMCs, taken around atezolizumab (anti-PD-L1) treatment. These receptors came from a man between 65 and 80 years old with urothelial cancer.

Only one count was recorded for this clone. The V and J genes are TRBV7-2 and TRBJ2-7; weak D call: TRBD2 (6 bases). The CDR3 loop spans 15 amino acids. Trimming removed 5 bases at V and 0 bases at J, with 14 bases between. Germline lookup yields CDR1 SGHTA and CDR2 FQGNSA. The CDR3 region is CASSHNRGSSYEQYF. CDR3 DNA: TGTGCCAGCAGCCACAACCGGGGGTCCTCCTACGAGCAGTACTTC.

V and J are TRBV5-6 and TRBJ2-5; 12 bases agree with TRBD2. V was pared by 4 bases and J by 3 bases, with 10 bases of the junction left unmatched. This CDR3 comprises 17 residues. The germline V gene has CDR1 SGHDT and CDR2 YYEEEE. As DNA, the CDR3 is TGTGCCAGCAGCGCACAAAGACTAGCGGGAGTTAAAGAGACCCAGTACTTC. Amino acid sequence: CASSAQRLAGVKETQYF. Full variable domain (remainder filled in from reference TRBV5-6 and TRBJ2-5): DAGVTQSPTHLIKTRGQQVTLRCSPKSGHDTVSWYQQALGQGPQFIFQYYEEEERQRGNFPDRFSGHQFPNYSSELNVNALLLGDSALYLCASSAQRLAGVKETQYFGPGTRLLVL.

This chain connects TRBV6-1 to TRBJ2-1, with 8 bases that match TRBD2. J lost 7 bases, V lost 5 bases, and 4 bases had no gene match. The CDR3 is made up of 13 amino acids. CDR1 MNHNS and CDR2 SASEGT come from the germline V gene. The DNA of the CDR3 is TGTGCCAGCAGTAAGACTAGCGAGAATGAGCAGTTCTTC. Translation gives CASSKTSENEQFF.

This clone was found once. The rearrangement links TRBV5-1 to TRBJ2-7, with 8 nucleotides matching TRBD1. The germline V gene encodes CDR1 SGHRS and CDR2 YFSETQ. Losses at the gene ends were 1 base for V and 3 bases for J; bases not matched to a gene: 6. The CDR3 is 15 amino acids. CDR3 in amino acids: CASSLSGTGGYEQYF. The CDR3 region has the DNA TGCGCCAGCAGCTTGTCCGGGACAGGCGGCTACGAGCAGTACTTC.

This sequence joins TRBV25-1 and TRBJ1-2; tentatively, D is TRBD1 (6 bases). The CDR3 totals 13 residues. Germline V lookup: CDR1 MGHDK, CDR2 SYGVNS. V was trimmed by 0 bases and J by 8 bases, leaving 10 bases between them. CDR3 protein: CASSEYAGEGYTF. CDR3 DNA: TGTGCCAGCAGTGAATACGCAGGGGAAGGCTACACCTTC.

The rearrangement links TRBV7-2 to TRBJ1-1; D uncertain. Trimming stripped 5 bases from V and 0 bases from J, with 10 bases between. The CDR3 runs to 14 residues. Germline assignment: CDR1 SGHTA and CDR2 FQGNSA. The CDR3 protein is CASSPDTLNTEAFF. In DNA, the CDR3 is TGTGCCAGCAGCCCCGACACCCTGAACACTGAAGCTTTCTTT.

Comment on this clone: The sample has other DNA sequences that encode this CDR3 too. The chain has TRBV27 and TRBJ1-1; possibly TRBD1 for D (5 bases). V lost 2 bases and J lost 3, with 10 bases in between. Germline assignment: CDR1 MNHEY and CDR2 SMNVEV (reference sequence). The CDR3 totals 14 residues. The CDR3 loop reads CASSLAGRDTEAFF. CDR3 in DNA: TGTGCCAGCAGTTTAGCGGGGCGGGACACTGAAGCTTTCTTT.

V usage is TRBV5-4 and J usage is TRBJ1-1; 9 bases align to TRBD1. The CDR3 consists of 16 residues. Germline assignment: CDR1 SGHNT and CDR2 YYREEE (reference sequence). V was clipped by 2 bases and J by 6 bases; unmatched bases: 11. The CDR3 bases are TGTGCCAGCAGCTTTTGGGCTTCGGGACAGGGAGCTGAAGCTTTCTTT. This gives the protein CASSFWASGQGAEAFF.

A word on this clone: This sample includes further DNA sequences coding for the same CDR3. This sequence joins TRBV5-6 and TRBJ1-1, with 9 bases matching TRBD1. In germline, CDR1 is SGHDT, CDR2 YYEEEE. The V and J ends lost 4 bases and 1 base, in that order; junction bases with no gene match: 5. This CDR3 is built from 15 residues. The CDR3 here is CASSTPGQGNTEAFF. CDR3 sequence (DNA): TGTGCCAGCAGCACACCGGGACAGGGGAACACTGAAGCTTTCTTT.

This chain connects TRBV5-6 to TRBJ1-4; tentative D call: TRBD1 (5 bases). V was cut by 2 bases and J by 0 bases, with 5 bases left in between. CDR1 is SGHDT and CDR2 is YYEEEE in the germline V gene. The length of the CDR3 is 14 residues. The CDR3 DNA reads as TGTGCCAGCAGCTTACAGGCAACTAATGAAAAACTGTTTTTT. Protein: CASSLQATNEKLFF.

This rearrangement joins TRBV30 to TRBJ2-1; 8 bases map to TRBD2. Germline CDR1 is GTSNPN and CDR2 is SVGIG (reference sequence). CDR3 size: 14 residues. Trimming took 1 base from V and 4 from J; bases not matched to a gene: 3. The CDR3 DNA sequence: TGTGCCTGGAGTGCGACTAGCGTGTACAATGAGCAGTTCTTC. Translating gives CAWSATSVYNEQFF.

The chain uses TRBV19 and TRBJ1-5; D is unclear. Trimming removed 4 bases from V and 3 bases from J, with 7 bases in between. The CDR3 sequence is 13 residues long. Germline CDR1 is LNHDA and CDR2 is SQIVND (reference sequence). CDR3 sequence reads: CASSTRVNQPQHF. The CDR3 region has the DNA TGTGCCAGTAGTACTCGGGTCAATCAGCCCCAGCATTTT.

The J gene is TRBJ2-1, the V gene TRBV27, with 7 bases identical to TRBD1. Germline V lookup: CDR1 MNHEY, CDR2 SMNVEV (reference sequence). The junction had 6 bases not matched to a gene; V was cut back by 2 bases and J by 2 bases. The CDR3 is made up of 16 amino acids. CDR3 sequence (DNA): TGTGCCAGCAGTTTAATAACAGGGGCGGCCTACAATGAGCAGTTCTTC. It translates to CASSLITGAAYNEQFF.

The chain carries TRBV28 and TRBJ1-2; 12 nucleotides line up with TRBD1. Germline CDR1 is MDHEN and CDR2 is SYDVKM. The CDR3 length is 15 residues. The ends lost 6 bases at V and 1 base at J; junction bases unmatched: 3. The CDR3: CASRGDRGLNYGYTF. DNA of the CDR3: TGTGCCAGCAGAGGGGACAGGGGGCTTAACTATGGCTACACCTTC.

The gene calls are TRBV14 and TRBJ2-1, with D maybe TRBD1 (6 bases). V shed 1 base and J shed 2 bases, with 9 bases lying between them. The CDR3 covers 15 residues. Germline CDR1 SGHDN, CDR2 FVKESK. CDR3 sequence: CASSQGGTTYNEQFF. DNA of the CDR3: TGTGCCAGCAGCCAAGGAGGGACAACCTACAATGAGCAGTTCTTC.

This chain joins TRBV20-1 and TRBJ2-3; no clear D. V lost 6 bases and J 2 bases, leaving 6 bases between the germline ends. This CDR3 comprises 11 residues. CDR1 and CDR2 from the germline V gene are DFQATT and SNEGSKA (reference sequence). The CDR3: CSAGHTDTQYF. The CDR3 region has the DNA TGCAGTGCCGGTCACACAGATACGCAGTATTTT.

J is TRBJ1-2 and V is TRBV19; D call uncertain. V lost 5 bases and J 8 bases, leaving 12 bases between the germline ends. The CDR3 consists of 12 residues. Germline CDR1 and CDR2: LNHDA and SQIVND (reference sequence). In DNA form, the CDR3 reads TGTGCCAGTAGTCCCAAAGACTTAGGCTACACCTTC. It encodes CASSPKDLGYTF.

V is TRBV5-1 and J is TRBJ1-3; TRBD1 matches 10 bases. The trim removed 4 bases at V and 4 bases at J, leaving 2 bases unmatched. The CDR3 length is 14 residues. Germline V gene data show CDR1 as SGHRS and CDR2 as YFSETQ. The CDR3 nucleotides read TGCGCCAGCAGCGGGACAGGGGACGGAAACACCATATATTTT. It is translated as CASSGTGDGNTIYF. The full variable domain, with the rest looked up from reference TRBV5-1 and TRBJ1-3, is KAGVTQTPRYLIKTRGQQVTLSCSPISGHRSVSWYQQTPGQGLQFLFEYFSETQRNKGNFPGRFSGRQFSNSRSEMNVSTLELGDSALYLCASSGTGDGNTIYFGEGSWLTVV.

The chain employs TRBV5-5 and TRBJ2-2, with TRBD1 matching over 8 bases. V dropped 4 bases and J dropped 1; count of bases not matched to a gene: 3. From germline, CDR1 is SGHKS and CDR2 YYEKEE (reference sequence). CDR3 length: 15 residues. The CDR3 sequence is CASSVGQGNTGELFF. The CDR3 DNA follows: TGTGCCAGCAGCGTAGGACAGGGGAACACCGGGGAGCTGTTTTTT. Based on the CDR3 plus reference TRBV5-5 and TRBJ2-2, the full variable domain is DAGVTQSPTHLIKTRGQQVTLRCSPISGHKSVSWYQQVLGQGPQFIFQYYEKEERGRGNFPDRFSARQFPNYSSELNVNALLLGDSALYLCASSVGQGNTGELFFGEGSRLTVL.

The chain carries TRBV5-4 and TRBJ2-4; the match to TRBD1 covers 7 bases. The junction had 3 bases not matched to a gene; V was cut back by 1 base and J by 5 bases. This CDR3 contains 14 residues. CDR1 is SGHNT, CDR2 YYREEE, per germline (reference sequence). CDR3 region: CASSLTGDQNIQYF. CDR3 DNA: TGTGCCAGCAGCTTGACAGGGGACCAAAACATTCAGTACTTC.

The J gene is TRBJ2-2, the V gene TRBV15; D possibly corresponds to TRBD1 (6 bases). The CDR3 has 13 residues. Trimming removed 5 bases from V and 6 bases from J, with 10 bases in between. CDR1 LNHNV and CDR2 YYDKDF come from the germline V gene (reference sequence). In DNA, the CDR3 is TGTGCCACCAGCTGGAGGACAGCCGGGGAGCTGTTTTTT. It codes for CATSWRTAGELFF.